This T cell receptor beta chain stems from a study of STAT5B mutations in CD4+ large granular lymphocyte leukemia. Sequencing was performed with immunoSEQ multiplex PCR; in TCRdb, only in-frame clones are kept and a portion is missing. Among some 40,000 clones listed, 80% to 90% were seen once. Germline loops: CDR1 SGHTA, CDR2 FQGNSA. The CDR3 sequence is 17 residues long. The J segment lost 0 bases and the V segment lost 1 base, leaving 5 bases of the junction unmatched. Sequenced sample: CD4+ T cells from blood buffy coats. The V and J genes are TRBV7-2 and TRBJ2-3, with 9 bases identical to TRBD2. This TCR was sampled from a human donor in good health. The DNA of the CDR3 is TGTGCCAGCAGCTTAGTCGGGACTAGCCTCAGCACAGATACGCAGTATTTT. Amino acid sequence: CASSLVGTSLSTDTQYF.